The 3 T cell receptor beta chains reported below all come from one sample, sequenced in a study of Graves' ophthalmopathy and Graves' hyperthyroidism. Amplified TCR beta CDR3 regions were obtained using RNA transcripts as template. HTBI-primed RT-PCR formed the first round, and a multiplex PCR formed the second. TCRdb analysed the multiplex PCR reads with MiXCR anew, one entry per CDR3 protein. The table has almost 750,000 distinct CDR3 sequences, approximately 40% seen once; the top ten hold roughly 46%. Sequenced input: peripheral blood. The receptors here all came from an adult man with Graves' ophthalmopathy.

CDR3 loop: CASSLVTGASYEQYF. CDR3 nucleotides: TGCGCCAGCAGCTTGGTGACAGGCGCCTCCTACGAGCAGTACTTC. The J gene is TRBJ2-7, the V gene TRBV5-1; TRBD1 might be the D (6 bases). This CDR3 has 15 amino acids. V gave up 0 bases and J gave up 0 bases, with 10 bases separating them. Germline V gene sequence: CDR1 SGHRS, CDR2 YFSETQ.

With respect to this clonotype: A much bigger clone sits one base away, suggesting this may be a read error. Since no conserved phenylalanine or tryptophan closes the CDR3, a read error is the likely cause. This chain uses TRBV7-6 with TRBJ2-7; 9 nucleotides line up with TRBD1. The CDR3 consists of 14 residues. Germline V lookup: CDR1 SGHVS, CDR2 FNYEAQ. Germline trimming cut 5 bases from V and 7 bases from J; bases unmatched to any gene: 9. CDR3: CASSTRTGAREQYL. CDR3 in DNA: TGTGCCAGCAGCACACGGACAGGGGCCAGGGAGCAGTACCTC.

This clonotype was seen ten or more times. The J gene is TRBJ1-6, the V gene TRBV29-1; no clear D gene. CDR1 and CDR2 from the germline V gene are SQVTM and ANQGSEA. CDR3 length: 14 amino acids. V lost 0 bases, J lost 3 bases, and 6 bases lay in between. CDR3 coding DNA: TGCAGCGTTGAAGAGGAGGGCTATAATTCACCCCTCCACTTT. Protein product: CSVEEEGYNSPLHF.